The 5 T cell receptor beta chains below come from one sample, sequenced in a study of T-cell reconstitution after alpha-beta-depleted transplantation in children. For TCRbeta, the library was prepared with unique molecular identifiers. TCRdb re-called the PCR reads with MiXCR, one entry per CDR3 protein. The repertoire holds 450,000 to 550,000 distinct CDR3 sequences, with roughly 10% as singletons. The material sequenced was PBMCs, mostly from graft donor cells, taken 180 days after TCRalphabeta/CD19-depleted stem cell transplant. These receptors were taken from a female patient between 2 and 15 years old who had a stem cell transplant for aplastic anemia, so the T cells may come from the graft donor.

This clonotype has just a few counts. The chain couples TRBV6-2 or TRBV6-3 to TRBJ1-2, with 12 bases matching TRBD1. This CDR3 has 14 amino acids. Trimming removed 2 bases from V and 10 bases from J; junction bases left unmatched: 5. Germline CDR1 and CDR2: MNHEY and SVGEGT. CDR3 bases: TGTGCCAGCAGTTACCCGGGGACAGGGGGCGTCTACACCTTC. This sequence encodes CASSYPGTGGVYTF.

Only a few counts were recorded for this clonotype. The DNA for the CDR3 is TGTGCCAGCAGTTCGGGGACTAGCAGCTTCTACGAGCAGTACTTC. Residues: CASSSGTSSFYEQYF. The V gene is TRBV12-3 or TRBV12-4, the J gene TRBJ2-7; 9 nucleotides align to TRBD2. The junction had 7 bases not matched to a gene; V was cut back by 4 bases and J by 3 bases. CDR3 length: 15 amino acids.

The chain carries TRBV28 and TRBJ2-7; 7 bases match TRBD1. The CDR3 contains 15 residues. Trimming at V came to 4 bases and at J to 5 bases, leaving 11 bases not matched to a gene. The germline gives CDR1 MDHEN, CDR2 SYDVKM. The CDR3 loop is CASSSRTGPSHEQYF. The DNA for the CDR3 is TGTGCCAGCAGTTCCCGGACAGGACCCTCGCACGAGCAGTACTTC.

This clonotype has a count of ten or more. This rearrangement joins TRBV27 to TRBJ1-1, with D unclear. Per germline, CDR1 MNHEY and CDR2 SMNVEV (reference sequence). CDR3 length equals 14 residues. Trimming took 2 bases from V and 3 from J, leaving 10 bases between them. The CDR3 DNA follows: TGTGCCAGCAGTTTAGGGTCTGGGTACACTGAAGCTTTCTTT. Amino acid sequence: CASSLGSGYTEAFF.

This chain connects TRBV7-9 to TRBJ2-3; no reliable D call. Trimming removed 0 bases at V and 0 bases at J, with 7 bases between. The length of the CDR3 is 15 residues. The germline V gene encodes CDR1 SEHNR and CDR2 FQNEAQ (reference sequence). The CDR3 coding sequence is TGTGCCAGCAGCTTAGCCGGATACAGCACAGATACGCAGTATTTT. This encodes CASSLAGYSTDTQYF.